A selection of T cell receptor beta chains follows, all from one sample in a study of blood T cell repertoires in COVID-19. The repertoire was sequenced with immunoSEQ multiplex PCR; TCRdb's copy has only in-frame clones and lacks some. The repertoire has under 200,000 clones, less than 90% of them found once; the top ten carry 9.5% to 13%. The sample taken for sequencing was peripheral blood. These receptors came from a woman aged 55-69 years with COVID-19, enrolled during active disease. The CDR3 runs from the conserved cysteine through the conserved F or W. A D gene is named only where the DNA matches it firmly. Size values are once, few and many counts, or a class for expanded clones, and some rows have none.

d_gene: .; j_gene: TRBJ2-7; v_gene: TRBV5-4; abundance: few; CDR3nt: TGTGCCAGCAGCACCGGGACACAGTTATACGAGCAGTACTTC; CDR3aa: CASSTGTQLYEQYF
d_gene: TRBD2; j_gene: TRBJ2-1; v_gene: TRBV7-2; abundance: .; CDR3nt: TGTGCCAGCAGCTTAGCGCGTTTCGGGCCTAGCGGGACTAGAAGAGAGCAGTTCTTC; CDR3aa: CASSLARFGPSGTRREQFF
d_gene: TRBD2; j_gene: TRBJ2-7; v_gene: TRBV5-8; abundance: .; CDR3nt: TGTGCCAGCAGTTCGGGACTAGCGGGAGCCTACGAGCAGTACTTC; CDR3aa: CASSSGLAGAYEQYF
d_gene: .; j_gene: TRBJ1-1; v_gene: TRBV9; abundance: once; CDR3nt: TGTGCCAGCAGCGTAGAACAGGCGGGGACTGAAGCTTTCTTT; CDR3aa: CASSVEQAGTEAFF
d_gene: TRBD1; j_gene: TRBJ1-2; v_gene: TRBV6-6; abundance: .; CDR3nt: TGTGCCAGCAGCGGACAGGTCGACTATGGCTACACCTTC; CDR3aa: CASSGQVDYGYTF
d_gene: TRBD2; j_gene: TRBJ2-7; v_gene: TRBV19; abundance: .; CDR3nt: TGTGCCAGTAGTATAGGGGGACTATCGAGCTCCTACGAGCAGTACTTC; CDR3aa: CASSIGGLSSSYEQYF
d_gene: .; j_gene: TRBJ2-7; v_gene: TRBV7-2; abundance: few; CDR3nt: TGTGCCAGCAGCCCGCGGTCTATCGGTACCCTGGGGCAGTACTTC; CDR3aa: CASSPRSIGTLGQYF
d_gene: .; j_gene: TRBJ2-7; v_gene: TRBV19; abundance: .; CDR3nt: TGTGCCAGTAGTATAGCATCTCCCGTGGTAGCCTACGAGCAGTACTTC; CDR3aa: CASSIASPVVAYEQYF
d_gene: .; j_gene: TRBJ1-5; v_gene: TRBV2; abundance: .; CDR3nt: TGTGCCAGCAGTGATTTGGGGCGAGGCAATCAGCCCCAGCATTTT; CDR3aa: CASSDLGRGNQPQHF
d_gene: TRBD1; j_gene: TRBJ1-2; v_gene: TRBV6-5; abundance: .; CDR3nt: TGTGCCAGCAGTTATCCGGCAGGGGGAGGCTATGGCTACACCTTC; CDR3aa: CASSYPAGGGYGYTF
d_gene: TRBD2; j_gene: TRBJ2-2; v_gene: TRBV18; abundance: .; CDR3nt: TGTGCCAGCTCACCTTACACCTCTAGCGGGAGAAGAACCGGGGAGCTGTTTTTT; CDR3aa: CASSPYTSSGRRTGELFF
d_gene: .; j_gene: TRBJ2-1; v_gene: TRBV11-3; abundance: .; CDR3nt: TGTGCCAGCAGCTTAGTAGGGGCCTTGCCCAATGAGCAGTTCTTC; CDR3aa: CASSLVGALPNEQFF
d_gene: TRBD1; j_gene: TRBJ2-3; v_gene: TRBV29-1; abundance: .; CDR3nt: TGCAGCGTGGGACAGGGAAGCACAGATACGCAGTATTTT; CDR3aa: CSVGQGSTDTQYF
d_gene: TRBD1; j_gene: TRBJ1-6; v_gene: TRBV4-3; abundance: once; CDR3nt: TGCGCCAGCAGCCGGTCCGGGACAGCCAATTCACCCCTCCACTTT; CDR3aa: CASSRSGTANSPLHF
d_gene: TRBD1; j_gene: TRBJ2-7; v_gene: TRBV11-3; abundance: .; CDR3nt: TGTGCCAGCAGCTTAGTTATTGGGTCGGGACAGGAGGGCTACGAGCAGTACTTC; CDR3aa: CASSLVIGSGQEGYEQYF
d_gene: TRBD1; j_gene: TRBJ2-7; v_gene: TRBV19; abundance: .; CDR3nt: TGTGCCAGTAGTCTTACAGGGGAAGACTACGAGCAGTACTTC; CDR3aa: CASSLTGEDYEQYF
d_gene: .; j_gene: TRBJ1-1; v_gene: TRBV2; abundance: .; CDR3nt: TGTGCCAGCAGAACACAGAGAGAAGCTTTCTTT; CDR3aa: CASRTQREAFF
d_gene: TRBD1; j_gene: TRBJ2-1; v_gene: TRBV11-3; abundance: .; CDR3nt: TGTGCCAGCAGCTTAGTTGGGTCAGGGGGCCTTTACAATGAGCAGTTCTTC; CDR3aa: CASSLVGSGGLYNEQFF
d_gene: .; j_gene: TRBJ2-3; v_gene: TRBV6-2/TRBV6-3; abundance: .; CDR3nt: TGTGCCAGCAGTTACAAGCGGGTATACACAGATACGCAGTATTTT; CDR3aa: CASSYKRVYTDTQYF
d_gene: TRBD2; j_gene: TRBJ2-3; v_gene: TRBV5-1; abundance: .; CDR3nt: TGCGCCAGCAGCCTGGGACTAGCGGGAACGGGAACAGATACGCAGTATTTT; CDR3aa: CASSLGLAGTGTDTQYF
d_gene: .; j_gene: TRBJ1-5; v_gene: TRBV29-1; abundance: .; CDR3nt: TGCAGCGTTGATTGGGGCGGCAATCAGCCCCAGCATTTT; CDR3aa: CSVDWGGNQPQHF
d_gene: TRBD2; j_gene: TRBJ2-2; v_gene: TRBV9; abundance: .; CDR3nt: TGTGCCAGCAGCGTATACGGGGGGCTGGGGACTAGCGGTATCGGGGAGCTGTTTTTT; CDR3aa: CASSVYGGLGTSGIGELFF
d_gene: .; j_gene: TRBJ2-1; v_gene: TRBV6-6; abundance: .; CDR3nt: TGTGCCAGCAGTTATGGCTCAGATAACAATGAGCAGTTCTTC; CDR3aa: CASSYGSDNNEQFF
d_gene: TRBD2; j_gene: TRBJ2-5; v_gene: TRBV6-1; abundance: .; CDR3nt: TGTGCCAGCAGTGGGCCGGGGGGTTTCCCCCTGAGGAAGACCCAGTACTTC; CDR3aa: CASSGPGGFPLRKTQYF
d_gene: TRBD1; j_gene: TRBJ1-2; v_gene: TRBV7-9; abundance: .; CDR3nt: TGTGCCAGCAGCTCGGACCGGACAGGGGGCCGGGGTGGCTACACCTTC; CDR3aa: CASSSDRTGGRGGYTF
d_gene: TRBD1; j_gene: TRBJ1-1; v_gene: TRBV19; abundance: .; CDR3nt: TGTGCCAGTAAGACAGGGGGCGCAGGCACTGAAGCTTTCTTT; CDR3aa: CASKTGGAGTEAFF
d_gene: TRBD2; j_gene: TRBJ2-1; v_gene: TRBV24-1; abundance: .; CDR3nt: TGTGCCACCAGTGACATAGGGAGGGCAGGGATCAATGAGCAGTTCTTC; CDR3aa: CATSDIGRAGINEQFF
d_gene: TRBD2; j_gene: TRBJ2-1; v_gene: TRBV27; abundance: .; CDR3nt: TGTGCCAGCAGTTTTGGCGGGAGGGCCGAGGAGGAGCAGTTCTTC; CDR3aa: CASSFGGRAEEEQFF
d_gene: TRBD1; j_gene: TRBJ2-1; v_gene: TRBV19; abundance: .; CDR3nt: TGTGCCAGTAGCCATCTCCAACAGGGGGCGAATGAGCAGTTCTTC; CDR3aa: CASSHLQQGANEQFF
d_gene: .; j_gene: TRBJ1-2; v_gene: TRBV30; abundance: .; CDR3nt: TGTGCCTGGAGTCCAGGGTATGGCTACACCTTC; CDR3aa: CAWSPGYGYTF
d_gene: .; j_gene: TRBJ2-7; v_gene: TRBV10-3; abundance: .; CDR3nt: TGTGCCATCAGTGAGACCTCGGGATCGTACGAGCAGTACTTC; CDR3aa: CAISETSGSYEQYF
d_gene: .; j_gene: TRBJ2-7; v_gene: TRBV18; abundance: .; CDR3nt: TGTGCCAGCTCACCACGACGGGGATCCTACGAGCAGTACTTC; CDR3aa: CASSPRRGSYEQYF